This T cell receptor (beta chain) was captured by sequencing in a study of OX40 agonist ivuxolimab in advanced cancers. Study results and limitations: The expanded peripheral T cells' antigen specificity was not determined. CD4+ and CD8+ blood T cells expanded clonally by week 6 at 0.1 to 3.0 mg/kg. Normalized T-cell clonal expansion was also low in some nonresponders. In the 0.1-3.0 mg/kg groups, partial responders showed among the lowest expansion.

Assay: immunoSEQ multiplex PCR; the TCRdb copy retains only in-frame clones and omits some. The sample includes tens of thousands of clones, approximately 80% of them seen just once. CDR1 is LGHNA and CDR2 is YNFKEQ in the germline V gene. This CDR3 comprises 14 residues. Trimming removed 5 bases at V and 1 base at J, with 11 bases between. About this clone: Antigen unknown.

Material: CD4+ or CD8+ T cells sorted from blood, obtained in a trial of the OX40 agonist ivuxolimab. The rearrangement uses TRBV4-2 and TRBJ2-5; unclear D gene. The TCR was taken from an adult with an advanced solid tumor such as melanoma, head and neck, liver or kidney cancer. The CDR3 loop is CASSLGGTQETQYF. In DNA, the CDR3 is TGTGCCAGCAGCTTAGGCGGAACCCAAGAGACCCAGTACTTC.